Each of the 5 T cell receptor beta chains below was sequenced from the same sample in a study of cytomegalovirus exposure and HLA in healthy donors. PCR was performed using 60 Vbeta and 13 Jbeta primers. This table comes from immunoSEQ multiplex PCR, and its TCRdb copy is limited to in-frame clones, with some not included. The sample records some 200,000 clones, around four fifths being singletons. Material: PBMCs. The receptors were gathered from a man over 45 in good health and CMV-seronegative.

The chain is built from TRBV30 and TRBJ2-2; D may be TRBD2 (6 bases). The CDR3 loop spans 12 amino acids. Germline CDR1 is GTSNPN and CDR2 is SVGIG (reference sequence). Trimming removed 5 bases at V and 3 bases at J, with 7 bases between. The CDR3 reads CAWGEDTGELFF. In DNA, the CDR3 is TGTGCCTGGGGGGAGGACACCGGGGAGCTGTTTTTT. The full variable domain, with the rest looked up from reference TRBV30 and TRBJ2-2, is SQTIHQWPATLVQPVGSPLSLECTVEGTSNPNLYWYRQAAGRGLQLLFYSVGIGQISSEVPQNLSASRPQDRQFILSSKKLLLSDSGFYLCAWGEDTGELFFGEGSRLTVL.

The chain joins TRBV13 to TRBJ1-5; perhaps TRBD1 as D (6 bases). The CDR3 loop spans 15 amino acids. The germline V gene has CDR1 PRHDT and CDR2 FYEKMQ (reference sequence). V was pared by 0 bases and J by 1 base, with 7 bases between. The chain's CDR3 is CASSLGQGSNQPQHF. DNA of the CDR3: TGTGCCAGCAGCTTAGGACAGGGAAGCAATCAGCCCCAGCATTTT. Variable domain in full (rest from reference TRBV13 and TRBJ1-5): AAGVIQSPRHLIKEKRETATLKCYPIPRHDTVYWYQQGPGQDPQFLISFYEKMQSDKGSIPDRFSAQQFSDYHSELNMSSLELGDSALYFCASSLGQGSNQPQHFGDGTRLSIL.

This clone is labeled as medium-sized. The chain links TRBV2 to TRBJ1-5; TRBD1 matches 9 bases. Trimming cost V 2 bases and J 5 bases; bases outside gene matches: 1. CDR1 is SNHLY and CDR2 is FYNNEI in the germline V gene. CDR3 length: 14 amino acids. The CDR3 protein is CASSEWTGDQPQHF. The CDR3 DNA reads TGTGCCAGCAGTGAATGGACAGGGGATCAGCCCCAGCATTTT.

V gene TRBV7-2 combines with J gene TRBJ1-3; the D gene is possibly TRBD1 (6 bases). Germline CDR1 reads SGHTA; CDR2 reads FQGNSA. The V end was cut by 1 base, the J end by 0 bases, with 13 bases between. This CDR3 has 17 amino acids. DNA for the CDR3: TGTGCCAGCAGCTTAGGGGGGAGGGGGGGCTCTGGAAACACCATATATTTT. The encoded protein is CASSLGGRGGSGNTIYF.

This rearrangement joins TRBV9 to TRBJ2-5; 8 positions agree with TRBD2. This CDR3 has 15 residues. Trimming cost V 0 bases and J 4 bases; bases outside gene matches: 5. Per germline, CDR1 SGDLS and CDR2 YYNGEE. The DNA of the CDR3 is TGTGCCAGCAGCGTAGGGCTAGCGGGCGCAGAGACCCAGTACTTC. It yields the protein CASSVGLAGAETQYF.